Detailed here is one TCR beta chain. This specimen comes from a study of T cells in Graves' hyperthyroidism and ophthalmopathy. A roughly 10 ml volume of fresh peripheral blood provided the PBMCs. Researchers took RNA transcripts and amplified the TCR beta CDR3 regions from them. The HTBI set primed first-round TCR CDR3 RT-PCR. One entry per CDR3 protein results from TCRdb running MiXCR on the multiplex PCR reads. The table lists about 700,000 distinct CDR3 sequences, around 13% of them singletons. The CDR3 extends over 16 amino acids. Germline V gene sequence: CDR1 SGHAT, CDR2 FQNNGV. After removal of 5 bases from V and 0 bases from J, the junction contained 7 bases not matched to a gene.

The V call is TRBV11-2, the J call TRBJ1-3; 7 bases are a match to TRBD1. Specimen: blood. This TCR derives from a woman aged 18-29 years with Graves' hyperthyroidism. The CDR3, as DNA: TGTGCCAGCAGCACCTACAGGGGAAGCTCTGGAAACACCATATATTTT. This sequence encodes CASSTYRGSSGNTIYF.